Included here is one T cell receptor (beta chain) sequence, with context. Its target antigen remains unknown. No base quality information exists; no much larger clone differs at one position. The record originates from a study of T cells after yellow fever vaccination (dated by TCRdb to the late 2010s). In terms of the full investigation: The SMART-Seq v4 Ultra Low Input RNA kit was used to prepare libraries from fractions with low cell numbers. To track T-cell clones before and after primary and booster YFV17D yellow fever vaccination, bulk TCR alpha and beta repertoires were sequenced longitudinally. Bulk PBMC replicates and cell subsets were isolated from blood drawn at multiple timepoints before and after both primary and secondary immunization. The cohort comprised two healthy male donors, one aged 18 to 30 and one aged 30 to 40 years. The investigation overall reported the following: After the booster, most of the clones that had expanded following primary vaccination were detected again (96% of CD4 and more than 85% of CD8), which suggests that memory was broadly maintained. The study included only two donors, which limits how far the findings can be generalized. Compared with the primary T-cell response, the secondary T-cell response was faster but weaker, reaching its peak on day 5 rather than on day 15. A small share of clonotypes was detected in both CD4 and CD8 compartments, with the overlap likely arising from convergent recombination. Because abundant contaminating clonotypes from the bulk population could be contained in FACS-sorted repertoires, computational filtering was required.

Sequencing was carried out with an Illumina NovaSeq 6000. TCR cDNA was synthesized by 5'RACE template switching, through which a universal primer site and unique molecular identifiers were introduced. Priming of cDNA synthesis was performed from both the TCR alpha and TCR beta constant segments. Library amplification involved two PCR steps, and the second step added sample barcodes and sequencing adapters. Libraries were sequenced on Illumina HiSeq 2500 (2x100 bp) or NovaSeq (2x150 bp). Turning to the authors' computational methods: Reads were demultiplexed and collapsed into UMI consensus sequences with MIGEC, and V(D)J alignment was performed with MiXCR. Clonotypes responding to the vaccine were identified with edgeR on replicate PBMC samples, with the criteria of FDR below 0.01 and a log2 fold change above 5 up to day 15. CD4 or CD8 identity was assigned to each bulk clonotype according to whether the clonotype was present at higher abundance in the sequenced CD4 repertoire or the sequenced CD8 repertoire. The public reads were run again by TCRdb, first through fastp at Q25 and then through MiXCR, and only productive beta chains were kept. Duplicate CDR3 protein sequences are folded into a single record with the most common DNA and genes. The V and J calls reflect TCRdb's pipeline rather than the authors' work. Here the sample has hundreds of thousands of distinct CDR3 sequences; less than 9.5% occur a single time. Around 3.3% of the sample is taken by the ten largest.

V and J are trimmed by 3 bases and 7 bases, and the gene matches miss 7 bases of the junction. The CDR3 goes from the cysteine to the phenylalanine over 13 residues. Of all the DNA, just the CDR3 is kept, 39 bases in frame from base 1. The germline V gene (reference sequence) supplies CDR1 DFQATT and CDR2 SNEGSKA. The treatment or condition label corresponds to: live attenuated yellow fever vaccine strain. A standard Ficoll-Paque protocol was used to isolate PBMCs from peripheral blood. Dynabeads CD4 and CD8 positive selection kits were used to isolate CD4 and CD8 T-cell fractions. TriZol was used to extract RNA from bulk PBMCs, from CD4 and CD8 fractions, and from dextramer-positive and dextramer-negative fractions.

The sequence derives from a young man who received the YFV17D yellow fever vaccine. Here the chain combines TRBV20-1 and TRBJ1-2; TRBD1 agrees with 8 junctional bases. The specimen comprised CD4+ T cells sorted from PBMCs, sampled 5 days after the yellow fever booster vaccination. The CDR3 loop reads CSARLQGVGGYTF. The bases read TGCAGTGCTAGGTTACAGGGGGTCGGTGGCTACACCTTC.